These T cell receptor beta chains were read from a single sample in a study of cytomegalovirus exposure and HLA in healthy donors. Clones were read by immunoSEQ multiplex PCR, and TCRdb kept only the in-frame ones, dropping some. The table has under 130,000 clones, about 15% seen once. What was sequenced was PBMCs. These receptors all come from a female donor in good health and CMV-seronegative. Both conserved end residues are part of each CDR3. The D gene is left open where the match is weak. Some rows have no size entry. The others give once, few or many, or a class for an expanded clone.

TRBV9	-	TRBJ1-1	-	CASSTTANTEAFF	TGTGCCAGCAGCACAACAGCGAACACTGAAGCTTTCTTT
TRBV6-6	-	TRBJ2-5	-	CASSQPGGGQETQYF	TGTGCCAGCAGTCAGCCTGGGGGCGGACAAGAGACCCAGTACTTC
TRBV6-5	-	TRBJ1-1	-	CASRSVQGLTEAFF	TGTGCCAGCAGAAGCGTACAGGGTCTCACTGAAGCTTTCTTT
TRBV19	few	TRBJ2-1	-	CASSRRDNEQFF	TGTGCCAGTAGTCGACGGGACAATGAGCAGTTCTTC
TRBV5-1	few	TRBJ2-1	TRBD2	CASILGGSGGYNEQFF	TGCGCCAGCATCCTAGGGGGTAGCGGGGGATACAATGAGCAGTTCTTC
TRBV29-1	few	TRBJ1-4	-	CSVASNEKLFF	TGCAGCGTGGCCTCCAATGAAAAACTGTTTTTT
TRBV28	-	TRBJ1-1	-	CASSLLAGNTEAFF	TGTGCCAGCAGTTTATTAGCGGGCAACACTGAAGCTTTCTTT
TRBV7-2	few	TRBJ2-7	-	CASSFSSYEQYF	TGTGCCAGCAGCTTTTCGTCCTACGAGCAGTACTTC
TRBV6-6	-	TRBJ1-3	TRBD1	CASSTGQSGNTIYF	TGTGCCAGCAGCACGGGACAGTCTGGAAACACCATATATTTT
TRBV27	few	TRBJ2-3	TRBD2	CASSLASGSADTQYF	TGTGCCAGCAGTTTGGCTAGCGGGAGTGCAGATACGCAGTATTTT
TRBV7-9	-	TRBJ2-3	-	CASSLAGSGTDTQYF	TGTGCCAGCAGCTTAGCAGGGAGCGGCACAGATACGCAGTATTTT
TRBV5-6	few	TRBJ2-1	TRBD2	CASSLAASGGLNEQFF	TGTGCCAGCAGCTTGGCGGCGAGCGGGGGGTTGAATGAGCAGTTCTTC
TRBV6-6	-	TRBJ2-2	TRBD1	CASSHNRGSGTGELFF	TGTGCCAGCAGTCACAACAGGGGGTCTGGCACCGGGGAGCTGTTTTTT
TRBV11-2	once	TRBJ1-2	TRBD1	CASSLQGASNYGYTF	TGTGCCAGCAGCTTACAGGGGGCGAGTAACTATGGCTACACCTTC
TRBV13	-	TRBJ1-5	TRBD1	CASSSRDRGNQPQHF	TGTGCCAGCAGCTCCCGGGACAGGGGCAATCAGCCCCAGCATTTT
TRBV5-8	few	TRBJ2-3	-	CASSVGQPPTADTQYF	TGTGCCAGCAGCGTAGGACAGCCTCCCACAGCAGATACGCAGTATTTT
TRBV7-2	-	TRBJ2-3	TRBD2	CASSFDGLAGFTDTQYF	TGTGCCAGCAGCTTCGATGGACTAGCGGGGTTCACAGATACGCAGTATTTT
TRBV29-1	-	TRBJ2-7	-	CSVSTTVGYEQYF	TGCAGCGTTTCAACGACAGTAGGCTACGAGCAGTACTTC
TRBV11-1	-	TRBJ2-3	TRBD2	CASSPRLAGSTDTQYF	TGTGCCAGCAGCCCCCGACTAGCGGGAAGCACAGATACGCAGTATTTT
TRBV5-1	few	TRBJ1-1	TRBD1	CASSSGQGGTEAFF	TGCGCCAGCAGCTCCGGACAGGGAGGTACTGAAGCTTTCTTT
TRBV29-1	few	TRBJ1-2	-	CSAAGETGHYGYTF	TGCAGCGCCGCCGGGGAGACAGGACACTATGGCTACACCTTC
TRBV6-5	-	TRBJ2-5	TRBD1	CASSYAGTDQETQYF	TGTGCCAGCAGTTACGCAGGGACAGACCAAGAGACCCAGTACTTC
TRBV7-2	-	TRBJ2-3	-	CASSQRSTDTQYF	TGTGCCAGCAGCCAGCGCAGCACAGATACGCAGTATTTT
TRBV7-9	-	TRBJ2-7	-	CASSLRGAGSYEQYF	TGTGCCAGCAGCTTACGGGGGGCAGGTTCTTACGAGCAGTACTTC
TRBV15	-	TRBJ1-2	-	CATSRGQPLGYTF	TGTGCCACCAGCAGAGGACAACCCCTAGGCTACACCTTC
TRBV9	-	TRBJ1-3	-	CASSVASSGNTIYF	TGTGCCAGCAGCGTAGCGAGCTCTGGAAACACCATATATTTT
TRBV9	-	TRBJ2-5	-	CASSQRLVGETQYF	TGTGCCAGCAGCCAACGACTAGTAGGAGAGACCCAGTACTTC
TRBV7-9	-	TRBJ2-6	-	CASKVGQQISGANVLTF	TGTGCCAGCAAGGTAGGACAGCAAATCTCTGGGGCCAACGTCCTGACTTTC
TRBV9	-	TRBJ2-5	TRBD2	CASSVGGSGGNQETQYF	TGTGCCAGCAGCGTAGGCGGTAGCGGGGGAAACCAAGAGACCCAGTACTTC
TRBV4-3	-	TRBJ2-2	TRBD2	CASSQSTSGNTGELFF	TGCGCCAGCAGCCAATCGACTAGCGGGAACACCGGGGAGCTGTTTTTT
TRBV29-1	few	TRBJ2-5	-	CSVYRGQETQYF	TGCAGCGTTTACCGAGGCCAAGAGACCCAGTACTTC
TRBV4-3	-	TRBJ2-7	-	CASSQVISSYEQYF	TGCGCCAGCAGCCAAGTTATTAGCAGCTACGAGCAGTACTTC
TRBV5-4	once	TRBJ2-1	-	CASSYPTGSSYNEQFF	TGTGCCAGCAGCTACCCCACAGGGAGCTCCTACAATGAGCAGTTCTTC
TRBV19	-	TRBJ1-1	-	CASSADTRNTEAFF	TGTGCCAGTAGTGCCGACACCCGGAACACTGAAGCTTTCTTT
TRBV19	-	TRBJ2-2	TRBD1	CASRTGTANTGELFF	TGTGCCAGTAGGACAGGGACAGCGAACACCGGGGAGCTGTTTTTT
TRBV5-1	-	TRBJ2-1	-	CASSLAPSGVYEQFF	TGCGCCAGCAGCTTGGCACCTTCCGGGGTCTATGAGCAGTTCTTC
TRBV2	few	TRBJ2-7	TRBD1	CASRGPGTGGLYEQYF	TGTGCCAGCAGGGGACCCGGGACAGGGGGCTTGTACGAGCAGTACTTC
TRBV18	-	TRBJ2-7	-	CASSPDGAEQYF	TGTGCCAGCTCACCAGATGGGGCCGAGCAGTACTTC
TRBV2	few	TRBJ2-7	-	CASSVATYEQYF	TGTGCCAGCAGTGTGGCAACCTACGAGCAGTACTTC
TRBV18	-	TRBJ2-7	TRBD1	CASSPLTGGSEQYF	TGTGCCAGCTCACCTCTGACAGGGGGCAGCGAGCAGTACTTC
TRBV6-5	-	TRBJ2-7	TRBD2	CASSYSGTSGYEQYF	TGTGCCAGCAGTTACTCGGGGACTAGCGGCTACGAGCAGTACTTC
TRBV27	-	TRBJ2-1	TRBD1	CASGTPGQFYNEQFF	TGTGCCAGCGGAACACCGGGACAGTTCTACAATGAGCAGTTCTTC
TRBV7-9	few	TRBJ1-1	-	CASSYPGEGTEAFF	TGTGCCAGCAGCTACCCCGGGGAGGGCACTGAAGCTTTCTTT
TRBV7-2	-	TRBJ1-1	TRBD1	CASRPQQGAYTEAFF	TGTGCCAGCAGGCCTCAACAGGGGGCCTACACTGAAGCTTTCTTT
TRBV11-2	-	TRBJ1-2	-	CASSLGMALNYGYTF	TGTGCCAGCAGCCTTGGCATGGCCTTAAACTATGGCTACACCTTC
TRBV19	-	TRBJ1-2	-	CASSMGPGRAYGYTF	TGTGCCAGTAGTATGGGTCCAGGAAGAGCTTATGGCTACACCTTC
TRBV5-1	-	TRBJ2-7	-	CASSLAEGETYEQYF	TGCGCCAGCAGCTTGGCCGAGGGGGAAACCTACGAGCAGTACTTC
TRBV6-1	few	TRBJ2-3	-	CASSEQSDTQYF	TGTGCCAGCAGTGAACAGTCAGATACGCAGTATTTT
TRBV15	-	TRBJ1-5	TRBD1	CATSRVFDRGFDQPQHF	TGTGCCACCAGCAGAGTCTTCGACAGGGGATTCGATCAGCCCCAGCATTTT
TRBV5-1	few	TRBJ2-3	-	CASAKALDRTDTQYF	TGCGCCAGCGCAAAGGCACTTGACAGGACAGATACGCAGTATTTT
TRBV5-1	-	TRBJ2-7	-	CASSLGPGHSYEQYF	TGCGCCAGCAGCTTGGGACCGGGACACTCCTACGAGCAGTACTTC
TRBV5-1	-	TRBJ2-1	-	CASTGQPGNEQFF	TGCGCCAGCACCGGACAGCCGGGAAATGAGCAGTTCTTC
TRBV5-6	few	TRBJ2-5	TRBD2	CASSTGTSLETQYF	TGTGCCAGCAGCACCGGGACTAGCTTAGAGACCCAGTACTTC
TRBV6-5	few	TRBJ2-5	TRBD2	CASSYGLAESLEYF	TGTGCCAGCAGTTATGGGCTAGCGGAGAGTTTGGAGTACTTC
TRBV29-1	-	TRBJ2-1	TRBD1	CSVAGTGGYNEQFF	TGCAGCGTCGCCGGGACAGGGGGTTACAATGAGCAGTTCTTC